This T cell receptor beta chain was identified during a study of T cells in Graves' hyperthyroidism and ophthalmopathy (dated by TCRdb to about 2019). Some background on the complete study: To identify distinguishing TCR V-J signatures, a discovery cohort of about 100 patients was used, comprising 40 to 45 with Graves' ophthalmopathy and some 60 with stable Graves' hyperthyroidism. An independent validation cohort of 18 to 20 hyperthyroidism patients and roughly 16 patients who later progressed to ophthalmopathy tested prospective prediction of ophthalmopathy. The approximately 97 discovery patients were randomly divided into training and test sets at a 7:3 ratio. In addition, the study compared T-cell repertoires in thyroid tissue and in blood from over 5 Graves' hyperthyroidism patients. Following sampling, methimazole starting at 30 mg daily was given to hyperthyroidism patients, and high-dose intravenous methylprednisolone was given to ophthalmopathy patients. The paper reports TCR Vbeta CDR3 sequencing of roughly 140 peripheral blood samples: some 41 ophthalmopathy, under 80 hyperthyroidism and around 17 progressor patients.

Reading the germline V gene gives CDR1 ENHRY and CDR2 SYGVKD. The CDR3 has 16 amino acids, counting the end cysteine and phenylalanine. Here the CDR3 DNA is all that survives: 48 bases in frame from base 1. Between the V and J ends, shortened by 4 bases and 3 bases respectively, the junction contains 19 bases. TCR beta CDR3 regions were amplified from RNA transcripts. The first round of RT-PCR for the TCR CDR3 was performed with the HTBI primer set and the Qiagen OneStep RT-PCR kit. A second multiplex PCR round built the libraries, followed by size selection and purification. The libraries were sequenced on an Illumina HiSeq2000 using paired-end 100 bp reads. Per the authors' processing: SOAPnuke was used to process the raw data, throwing out any read that contained adapters or uncalled bases, had a mean Phred below 15, or lacked an exact constant-primer or identifier match. High-quality paired reads were merged using COPE v1.2.5, and each unique nucleotide sequence was defined as a clonotype. Clonotypes were aligned to IMGT TRBV, TRBD and TRBJ reference segments using MiTCR v1.1. Only V-J combinations with frequency above 0.0001, covering 98% to 99.2% of repertoires, were analysed. The TCS score was defined as F50 (clonal expansion) divided by E x V (chaos), with BLOSUM62-based TCRdist calculated between CDR3 peptides within each V-J. Welch's t-statistics and random forest reduced fewer than 600 V-J features to 13, which were used in a naive Bayes classifier (R e1071). In-frame beta chains were kept once TCRdb had trimmed the public reads at Q25 with fastp and called clones with MiXCR. When rows share a CDR3 protein, they turn into one entry using the most common DNA and genes. The V and J calls here are based on TCRdb, not the publication. The sample table shows hundreds of thousands of distinct CDR3 sequences, and about 45% are seen once. The ten top clones hold 8% to 8.5% of the sample.

Stable Graves' hyperthyroidism was defined as no progression to ophthalmopathy during 18 months of follow-up. Hyperthyroidism patients were aged 18 to 65 years and newly diagnosed, with disease duration of less than 2 months. Patients with uncontrolled infections, other autoimmune diseases, pregnancy or lactation were excluded. Diagnoses relied on clinical symptoms, serum thyroxine and TRAb, thyroid ultrasound and orbital computed tomography. Trizol reagent was used to extract total RNA, and RNA quality was then checked on an Agilent 2100 Bioanalyzer. Overall study results and their limits: No statistical method was used to set the sample size in advance, and investigators knew the group allocation. In cross-validation, a model built on a 13 V-J signature told ophthalmopathy apart from stable hyperthyroidism with approximately 90% sensitivity and roughly 82% specificity, and in testing the same model reached 80%/75%. Most expanded thyroid clonotypes (frequency above 0.001) were also detected in blood, a finding suggesting that blood repertoires may reflect thyroid immune responses. During validation, the model predicted progression to ophthalmopathy a median of roughly 7.1 months ahead of onset, with more than 55% sensitivity and 72.22% specificity.

This clonotype was observed many times. The clone's antigen remains unknown. One base away there is no much larger clone; base qualities are not given. In this chain, TRBV10-3 is recombined with TRBJ2-7; the D gene is perhaps TRBD1 or TRBD2, as each covers 8 bases. Sequencing used peripheral blood or thyroid tissue (not recorded which). This receptor was identified in a woman aged 18-35 years with Graves' hyperthyroidism. Donor details come from another sample of the same person, matched by shared clones. CDR3 protein: CAISGDRSSGDYEQYF. DNA sequence: TGTGCCATCAGTGGGGACAGGAGTAGCGGGGACTACGAGCAGTACTTC.